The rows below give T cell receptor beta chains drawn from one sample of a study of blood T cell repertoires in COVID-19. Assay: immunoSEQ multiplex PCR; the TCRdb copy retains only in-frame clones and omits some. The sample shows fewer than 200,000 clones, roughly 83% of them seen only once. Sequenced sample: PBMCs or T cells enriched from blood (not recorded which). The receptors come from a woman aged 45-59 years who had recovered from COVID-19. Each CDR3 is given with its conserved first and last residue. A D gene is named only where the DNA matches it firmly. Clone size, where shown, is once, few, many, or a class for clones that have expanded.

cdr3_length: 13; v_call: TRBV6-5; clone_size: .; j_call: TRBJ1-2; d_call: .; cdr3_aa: CASSQTDNYGYTF; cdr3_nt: TGTGCCAGCAGTCAGACAGATAACTATGGCTACACCTTC
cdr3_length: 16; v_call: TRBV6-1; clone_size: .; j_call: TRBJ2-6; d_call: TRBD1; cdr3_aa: CASSEAQGAGANVLTF; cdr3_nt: TGTGCCAGCAGTGAAGCGCAGGGGGCTGGGGCCAACGTCCTGACTTTC
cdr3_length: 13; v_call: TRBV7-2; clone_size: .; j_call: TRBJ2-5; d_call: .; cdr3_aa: CASKEGIQETQYF; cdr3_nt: TGTGCCAGCAAAGAGGGAATTCAAGAGACCCAGTACTTC
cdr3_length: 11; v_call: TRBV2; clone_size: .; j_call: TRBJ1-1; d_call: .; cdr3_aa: CAIPGGTEAFF; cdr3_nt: TGTGCCATCCCGGGAGGCACTGAAGCTTTCTTT
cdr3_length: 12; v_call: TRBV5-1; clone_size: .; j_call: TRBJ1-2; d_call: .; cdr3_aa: CASRESRGGYTF; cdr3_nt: TGCGCCAGCCGGGAATCGCGTGGGGGCTACACCTTC
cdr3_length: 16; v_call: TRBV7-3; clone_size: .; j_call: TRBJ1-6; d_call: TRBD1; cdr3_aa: CASSLNPGTGISPLHF; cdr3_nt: TGTGCCAGCAGCTTAAACCCCGGGACAGGGATTTCACCCCTCCACTTT
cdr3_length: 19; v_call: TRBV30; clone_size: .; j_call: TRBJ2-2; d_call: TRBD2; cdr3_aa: CAWSIRGATSGRNTGELFF; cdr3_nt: TGTGCCTGGAGTATACGTGGAGCAACTAGCGGGAGGAACACCGGGGAGCTGTTTTTT
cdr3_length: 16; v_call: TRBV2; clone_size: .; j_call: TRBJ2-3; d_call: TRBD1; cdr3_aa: CASSPSPGQNVDTQYF; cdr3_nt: TGTGCCAGCAGCCCTTCCCCGGGACAGAATGTGGATACGCAGTATTTT
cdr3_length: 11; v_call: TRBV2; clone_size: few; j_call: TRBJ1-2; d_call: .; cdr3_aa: CATSPGDGYTF; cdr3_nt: TGTGCCACATCTCCGGGAGATGGCTACACCTTC
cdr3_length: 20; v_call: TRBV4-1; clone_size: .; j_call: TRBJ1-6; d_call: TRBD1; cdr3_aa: CASSQEQRNRGTSLPSPLHF; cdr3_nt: TGCGCCAGCAGCCAAGAACAGCGTAACAGGGGGACTTCGTTACCTTCACCCCTCCACTTT
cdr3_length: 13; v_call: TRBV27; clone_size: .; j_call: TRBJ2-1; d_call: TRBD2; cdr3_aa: CASSWTSGDEQFF; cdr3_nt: TGTGCCAGCAGCTGGACTAGCGGGGATGAGCAGTTCTTC
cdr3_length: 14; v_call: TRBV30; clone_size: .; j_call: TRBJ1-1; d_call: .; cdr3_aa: CAWSLLDSNTEAFF; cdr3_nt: TGTGCCTGGAGTCTCCTCGACAGTAACACTGAAGCTTTCTTT
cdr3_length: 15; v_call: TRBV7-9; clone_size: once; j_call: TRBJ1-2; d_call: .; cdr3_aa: CASTPGARPNYGYTF; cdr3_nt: TGTGCCAGCACCCCCGGAGCCAGACCTAACTATGGCTACACCTTC
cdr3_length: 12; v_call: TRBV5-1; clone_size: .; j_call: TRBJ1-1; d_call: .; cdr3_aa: CASSFPSGEAFF; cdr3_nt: TGCGCCAGCAGCTTCCCCTCAGGTGAAGCTTTCTTT
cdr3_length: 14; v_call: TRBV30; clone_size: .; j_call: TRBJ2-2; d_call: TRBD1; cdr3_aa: CAWSPGTGAGELFF; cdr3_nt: TGTGCCTGGAGTCCAGGGACAGGGGCCGGGGAGCTGTTTTTT
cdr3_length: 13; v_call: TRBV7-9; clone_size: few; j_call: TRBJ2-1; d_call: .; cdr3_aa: CASSLTGVNEQFF; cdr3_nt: TGTGCCAGCAGCCTGACAGGAGTCAATGAGCAGTTCTTC
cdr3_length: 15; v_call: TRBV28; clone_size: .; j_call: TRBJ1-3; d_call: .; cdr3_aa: CASSSPGGIGNTIYF; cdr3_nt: TGTGCCAGCAGCTCCCCCGGAGGAATCGGAAACACCATATATTTT
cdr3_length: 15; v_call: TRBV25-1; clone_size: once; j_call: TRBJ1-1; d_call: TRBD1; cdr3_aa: CASSESGTGPTEAFF; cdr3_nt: TGTGCCAGCAGTGAATCGGGGACAGGACCCACTGAAGCTTTCTTT
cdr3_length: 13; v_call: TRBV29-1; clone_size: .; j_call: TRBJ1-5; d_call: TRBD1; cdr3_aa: CSVGQGAGQPQHF; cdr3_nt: TGCAGCGTTGGACAGGGGGCAGGCCAGCCCCAGCATTTT
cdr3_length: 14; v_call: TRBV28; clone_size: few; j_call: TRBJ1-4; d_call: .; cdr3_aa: CASSLVAPNEKLFF; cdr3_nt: TGTGCCAGCAGTTTGGTGGCCCCTAATGAAAAACTGTTTTTT
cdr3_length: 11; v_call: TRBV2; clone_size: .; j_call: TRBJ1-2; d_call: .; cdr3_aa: CASRALYGYTF; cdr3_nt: TGTGCCAGCAGGGCCCTTTATGGCTACACCTTC
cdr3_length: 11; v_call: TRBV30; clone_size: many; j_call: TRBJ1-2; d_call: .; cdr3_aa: CAWRVREGYTF; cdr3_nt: TGTGCCTGGAGGGTCCGTGAGGGCTACACCTTC
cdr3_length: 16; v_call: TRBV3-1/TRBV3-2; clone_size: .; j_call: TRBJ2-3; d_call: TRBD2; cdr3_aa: CASSLATSGTGDTQYF; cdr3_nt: TGTGCCAGCAGCCTAGCGACTAGCGGGACCGGAGATACGCAGTATTTT
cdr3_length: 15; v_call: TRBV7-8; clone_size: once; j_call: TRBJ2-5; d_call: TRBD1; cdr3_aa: CASSPNRGMQETQYF; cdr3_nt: TGTGCCAGCAGCCCTAACAGGGGGATGCAAGAGACCCAGTACTTC
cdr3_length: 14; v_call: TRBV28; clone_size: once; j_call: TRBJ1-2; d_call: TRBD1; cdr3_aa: CASVPGQANYGYTF; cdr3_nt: TGTGCCAGCGTTCCGGGACAGGCTAACTATGGCTACACCTTC
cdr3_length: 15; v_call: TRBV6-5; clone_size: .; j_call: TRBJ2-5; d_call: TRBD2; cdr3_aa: CAIPTGAGDRETQYF; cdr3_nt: TGTGCCATCCCCACCGGGGCGGGGGACCGGGAGACCCAGTACTTC
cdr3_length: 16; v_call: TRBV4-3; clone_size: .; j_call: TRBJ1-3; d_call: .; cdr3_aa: CASSKAGSAVGNTIYF; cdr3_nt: TGCGCCAGCAGCAAAGCGGGGTCGGCGGTAGGAAACACCATATATTTT
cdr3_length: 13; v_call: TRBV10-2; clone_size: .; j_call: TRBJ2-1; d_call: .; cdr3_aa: CASSDRLANEQFF; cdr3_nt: TGCGCCAGCAGTGATCGGCTAGCCAATGAGCAGTTCTTC
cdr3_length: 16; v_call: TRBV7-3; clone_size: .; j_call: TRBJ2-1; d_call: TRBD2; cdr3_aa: CASSKAGTSGGNEQFF; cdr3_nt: TGTGCCAGCAGCAAAGCCGGGACTAGCGGGGGCAATGAGCAGTTCTTC
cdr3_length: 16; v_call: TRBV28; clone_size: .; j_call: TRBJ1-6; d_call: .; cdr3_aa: CASSLFGTLYNSPLHF; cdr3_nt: TGTGCCAGCAGTTTGTTCGGGACACTTTATAATTCACCCCTCCACTTT
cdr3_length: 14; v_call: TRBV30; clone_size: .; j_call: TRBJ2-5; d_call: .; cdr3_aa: CAWAHRPGSETQYF; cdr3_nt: TGTGCCTGGGCGCACCGACCGGGGTCAGAGACCCAGTACTTC
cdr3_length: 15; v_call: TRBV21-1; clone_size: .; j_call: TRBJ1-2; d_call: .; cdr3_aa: CASTTEEEECYGYTF; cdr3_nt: TGTGCCAGCACCACCGAGGAGGAAGAATGCTATGGCTACACCTTC
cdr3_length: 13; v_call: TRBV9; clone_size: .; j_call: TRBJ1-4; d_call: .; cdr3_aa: CASSSGRDEKLFF; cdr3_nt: TGTGCCAGCAGTTCGGGGAGGGATGAAAAACTGTTTTTT
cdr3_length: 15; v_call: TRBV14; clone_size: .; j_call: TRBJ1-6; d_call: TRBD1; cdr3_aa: CASSPGQGGGSPLHF; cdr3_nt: TGTGCCAGCAGCCCCGGACAGGGAGGGGGTTCACCCCTCCACTTT
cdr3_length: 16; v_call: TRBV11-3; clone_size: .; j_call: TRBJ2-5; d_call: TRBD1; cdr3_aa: CASSPAGQGAGETQYF; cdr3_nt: TGTGCCAGCAGCCCCGCGGGACAGGGGGCGGGGGAGACCCAGTACTTC
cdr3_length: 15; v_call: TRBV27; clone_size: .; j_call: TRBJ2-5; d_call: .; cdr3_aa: CASSLYDGSKETQYF; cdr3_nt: TGTGCCAGCAGTTTATATGACGGGAGCAAGGAGACCCAGTACTTC
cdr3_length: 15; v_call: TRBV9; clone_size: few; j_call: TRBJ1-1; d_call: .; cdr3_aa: CASSTFQGLSAEAFF; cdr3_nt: TGTGCCAGCAGCACATTCCAGGGGCTGAGTGCTGAAGCTTTCTTT